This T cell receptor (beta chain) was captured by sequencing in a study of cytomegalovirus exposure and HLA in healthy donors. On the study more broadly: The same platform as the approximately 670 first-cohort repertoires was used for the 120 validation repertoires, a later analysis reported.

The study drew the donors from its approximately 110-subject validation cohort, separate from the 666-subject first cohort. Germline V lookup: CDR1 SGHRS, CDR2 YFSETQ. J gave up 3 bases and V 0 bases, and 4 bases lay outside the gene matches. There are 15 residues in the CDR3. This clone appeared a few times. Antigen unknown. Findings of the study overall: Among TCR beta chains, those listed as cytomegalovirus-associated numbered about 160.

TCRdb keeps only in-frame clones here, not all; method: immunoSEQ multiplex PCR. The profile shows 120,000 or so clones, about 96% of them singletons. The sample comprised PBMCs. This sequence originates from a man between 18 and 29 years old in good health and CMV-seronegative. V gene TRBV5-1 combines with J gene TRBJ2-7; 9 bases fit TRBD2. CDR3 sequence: CASSLEAGGIYEQYF. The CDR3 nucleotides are TGCGCCAGCAGCTTGGAGGCGGGAGGGATCTACGAGCAGTACTTC.